Following are 11 T cell receptor beta chains from one sample sequenced in a study of T cells in localized non-small cell lung cancer. Data came from immunoSEQ multiplex PCR; TCRdb stores just in-frame clones and leaves some out. Counted here are roughly 1,400 clones, 26% occurring once; the ten biggest clones make up 8% to 9%. The source was lung tumor tissue, collected before any cancer treatment. The receptor set was obtained from a man aged 35 to 70 with stage II lung adenocarcinoma.

This chain uses TRBV23-1 with TRBJ2-5; the match to TRBD2 covers 13 bases. TRBV23-1 is classed as an ORF, of uncertain function. J was trimmed by 1 base and V by 6 bases; bases with no gene match: 20. The CDR3 is 21 residues long. CDR3 sequence reads: CASSLNSKGVTSGGSQETQYF. The CDR3 nucleotides read TGCGCCAGCAGCCTCAATAGTAAAGGAGTGACTAGCGGGGGGTCCCAAGAGACCCAGTACTTC.

Of note for this clone: Read coverage stops 5 residues before the CDR3 terminus; the germline J gene supplies the remainder. The chain recombines TRBV5-1 with TRBJ1-1, with TRBD1 identical over 10 bases. The CDR3 is made up of 16 amino acids. Germline V gene data show CDR1 as SGHRS and CDR2 as YFSETQ. Partial CDR3 DNA: TGCGCCAGCAGTTCGGACAGGGGGTCTTGGGAC. It translates to CASSSDRGSWD. The CDR3 reads in full as CASSSDRGSWDTEAFF.

CDR3 DNA sequence: TGCGCCAGCAGCGGAACTAGCGAAGGAGAGCAGTTCTTC. This codes for CASSGTSEGEQFF. The chain carries TRBV10-2 and TRBJ2-1, with TRBD2 matching 7 bases. The germline CDR1 and CDR2 sequences are WSHSY and SAAADI. The CDR3 contains 13 residues. Trimming took 6 bases from V and 10 from J; bases not matched to a gene: 9.

The chain links TRBV6-8 to TRBJ1-1, with a tentative D call TRBD1 (6 bases). V was trimmed by 7 bases and J by 6 bases, leaving 21 bases between them. This CDR3 has 15 residues. The V gene's germline CDR1 is MNHGY and CDR2 SAAAGT. DNA for the CDR3: TGTGCCAGCATGTTCCGCCTTCAGGGGACCTCTGAAGCTTTCTTT. This translates into CASMFRLQGTSEAFF.

This rearrangement joins TRBV15 to TRBJ2-7; D possibly corresponds to TRBD1 (5 bases). Per the germline V gene, CDR1 is LNHNV and CDR2 is YYDKDF (reference sequence). Trimming removed 0 bases from V and 0 bases from J, with 6 bases in between. The CDR3 covers 14 residues. The CDR3 sequence is CATSRDTGSYEQYF. For the CDR3, the DNA is TGTGCCACCAGCAGAGATACAGGCTCCTACGAGCAGTACTTC.

Note on this clone: The junction departs from germline at one end; a sequencing error may be responsible. The genes are TRBV14 and TRBJ1-4; perhaps TRBD1 as D (5 bases). The CDR3 sequence is 12 residues long. Per the germline V gene, CDR1 is SGHDN and CDR2 is FVKESK. CDR3: CASSQGRDGTVF. CDR3 DNA sequence: TGTGCCAGCAGCCAAGGGCGCGACGGGACTGTTTTT.

The genes are TRBV14 and TRBJ2-7; the match to TRBD1 covers 8 bases. Germline lookup yields CDR1 SGHDN and CDR2 FVKESK. The CDR3 totals 13 residues. V trimming: 8 bases; J trimming: 6 bases; junction bases outside the gene matches: 9. In nucleotides, the CDR3 is TGTGCCAGCGCTCGGGACAGGTACGGCGAGCAGTACGTC. Protein product: CASARDRYGEQYV.

The chain joins TRBV10-1 to TRBJ2-5; no clear D gene. V lost 3 bases to trimming and J lost 0 bases, with 5 bases between them. The CDR3 contains 13 residues. Germline values: CDR1 WNHNN, CDR2 SYGVQD (reference sequence). The CDR3: CASSEGHQETQYF. The CDR3 nucleotides are TGCGCCAGCAGTGAAGGCCACCAAGAGACCCAGTACTTC.

The V and J genes are TRBV6-8 and TRBJ2-3; tentative D call: TRBD1 (7 bases). Germline CDR1 and CDR2: MNHGY and SAAAGT. V lost 0 bases and J lost 5, with 9 bases in between. The CDR3 totals 14 residues. CDR3 DNA sequence: TGTGCCAGCAGTTACTCGCGGGACAGAGATACGCAGTATTTT. Translated: CASSYSRDRDTQYF.

The rearrangement uses TRBV10-3 and TRBJ1-5; TRBD1 agrees at 8 bases. V dropped 10 bases and J dropped 5; count of bases not matched to a gene: 13. CDR1 is ENHRY and CDR2 is SYGVKD in the germline V gene. The CDR3 length is 15 residues. Here the CDR3 reads CASHPDRGLYQPQHF. CDR3 bases: TGTGCCAGCCACCCCGACAGGGGATTATATCAGCCCCAGCATTTT.

This clone is deemed large (0.1 to 1%). V is TRBV29-1 and J is TRBJ2-5, with a tentative D call TRBD2 (6 bases). The CDR3 covers 14 residues. Germline CDR1 SQVTM, CDR2 ANQGSEA. V lost 5 bases and J lost 4, with 17 bases in between. The CDR3 is CSVSRGVSGETQYF. The CDR3 DNA reads TGCAGCGTTTCCCGCGGGGTGTCGGGAGAGACCCAGTACTTC.